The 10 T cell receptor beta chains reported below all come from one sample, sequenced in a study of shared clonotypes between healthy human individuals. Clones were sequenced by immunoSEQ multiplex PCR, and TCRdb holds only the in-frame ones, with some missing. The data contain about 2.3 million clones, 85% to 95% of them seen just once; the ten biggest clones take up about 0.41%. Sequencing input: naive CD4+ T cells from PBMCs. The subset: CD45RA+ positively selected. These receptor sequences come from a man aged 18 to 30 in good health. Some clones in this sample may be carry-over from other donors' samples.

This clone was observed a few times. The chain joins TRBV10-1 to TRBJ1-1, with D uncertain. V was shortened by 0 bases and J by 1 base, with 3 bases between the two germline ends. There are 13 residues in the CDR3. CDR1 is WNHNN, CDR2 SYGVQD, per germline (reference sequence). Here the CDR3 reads CASSESRNTEAFF. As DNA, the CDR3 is TGCGCCAGCAGTGAGTCGCGGAACACTGAAGCTTTCTTT.

The CDR3 DNA sequence: TGCAGCGTAAGGGGGGTGAGCACTGAAGCTTTCTTT. Translated: CSVRGVSTEAFF. The V and J genes are TRBV29-1 and TRBJ1-1; TRBD1 might be the D (6 bases). Germline-derived CDR1 and CDR2 are SQVTM and ANQGSEA. The CDR3 has 12 amino acids. With 6 bases removed from V and 4 bases from J, the gap between germline ends came to 12 bases.

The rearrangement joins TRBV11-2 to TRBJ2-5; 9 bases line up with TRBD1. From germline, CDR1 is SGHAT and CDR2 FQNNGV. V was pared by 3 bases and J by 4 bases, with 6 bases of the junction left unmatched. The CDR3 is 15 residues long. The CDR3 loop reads CASSFSTGGLETQYF. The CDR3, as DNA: TGTGCCAGCAGCTTCTCAACAGGGGGCTTAGAGACCCAGTACTTC.

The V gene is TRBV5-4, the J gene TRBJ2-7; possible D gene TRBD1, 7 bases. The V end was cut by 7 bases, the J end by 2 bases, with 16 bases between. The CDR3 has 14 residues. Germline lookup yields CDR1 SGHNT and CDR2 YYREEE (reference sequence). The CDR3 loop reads CASRRGTGPYEQYF. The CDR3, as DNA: TGTGCCAGCCGCAGGGGGACTGGGCCCTACGAGCAGTACTTC.

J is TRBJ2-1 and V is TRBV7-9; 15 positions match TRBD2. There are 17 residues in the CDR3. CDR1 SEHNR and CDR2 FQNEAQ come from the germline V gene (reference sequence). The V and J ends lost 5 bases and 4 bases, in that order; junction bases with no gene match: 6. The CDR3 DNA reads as TGTGCCAGCAGCCACGGACTAGCGGGAGGGAATTACAATGAGCAGTTCTTC. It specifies CASSHGLAGGNYNEQFF. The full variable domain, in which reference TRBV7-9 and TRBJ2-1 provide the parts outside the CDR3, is DTGVSQNPRHKITKRGQNVTFRCDPISEHNRLYWYRQTLGQGPEFLTYFQNEAQLEKSRLLSDRFSAERPKGSFSTLEIQRTEQGDSAMYLCASSHGLAGGNYNEQFFGPGTRLTVL.

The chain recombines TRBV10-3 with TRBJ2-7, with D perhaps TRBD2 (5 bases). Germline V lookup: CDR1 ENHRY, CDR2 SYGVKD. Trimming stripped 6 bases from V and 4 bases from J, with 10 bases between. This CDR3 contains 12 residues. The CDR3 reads CAIRGREYEQYF. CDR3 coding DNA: TGTGCCATCAGAGGACGGGAATACGAGCAGTACTTC.

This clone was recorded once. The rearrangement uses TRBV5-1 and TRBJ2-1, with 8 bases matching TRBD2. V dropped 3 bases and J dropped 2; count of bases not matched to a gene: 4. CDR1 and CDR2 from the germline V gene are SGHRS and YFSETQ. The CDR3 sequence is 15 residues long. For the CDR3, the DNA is TGCGCCAGCAGCTCTAGCGGGTTGACCTACAATGAGCAGTTCTTC. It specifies CASSSSGLTYNEQFF.

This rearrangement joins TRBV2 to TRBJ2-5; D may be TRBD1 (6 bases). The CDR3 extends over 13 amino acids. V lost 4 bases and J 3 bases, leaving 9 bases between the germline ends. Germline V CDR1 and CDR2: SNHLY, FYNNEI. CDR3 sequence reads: CASSGGQKETQYF. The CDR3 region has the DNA TGTGCCAGCAGTGGAGGACAGAAAGAGACCCAGTACTTC.

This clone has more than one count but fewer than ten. Here the CDR3 reads CASSLGGLNQPQHF. CDR3 nucleotides: TGTGCCAGCAGCTTGGGCGGGCTGAATCAGCCCCAGCATTTT. The chain uses TRBV5-6 and TRBJ1-5; D remains ambiguous. V lost 0 bases to trimming and J lost 4 bases, with 8 bases between them. The CDR3 consists of 14 residues. The germline V gene has CDR1 SGHDT and CDR2 YYEEEE.

The CDR3 nucleotides are TGTGCCAGCGGGGAGGTCAATCAGCCCCAGCATTTT. This encodes CASGEVNQPQHF. The chain is built from TRBV28 and TRBJ1-5; no clear D gene. The CDR3 consists of 12 residues. Trimming stripped 8 bases from V and 3 bases from J, with 8 bases between. Germline V CDR1 and CDR2: MDHEN, SYDVKM.